This T cell receptor beta chain was observed in a study of cytomegalovirus exposure and HLA in healthy donors. Study results and limitations: Later on, analysis showed that most CMV-associated TCR beta chains appeared to be HLA-restricted. Differences between HLA loci emerged in a later analysis of TCR association rates, with DRB1 most and HLA-C fewest. The study assumed roughly uniform donor sequencing depth for presence/absence analyses.

In the case of this clone: The antigen is undetermined.

The study ran its PCR with 60 Vbeta and 13 Jbeta primers. Sequencing was performed with immunoSEQ multiplex PCR; in TCRdb, only in-frame clones are kept and a portion is missing. The data contain about 270,000 clones, roughly 70% of them singletons. The CDR3 consists of 13 residues. Trimming stripped 8 bases from V and 3 bases from J, with 10 bases between. Per germline, CDR1 MNHEY and CDR2 SVGAGI. The receptor comes from a female donor in good health and CMV-seronegative. Sequencing was done on a sample of PBMCs. V gene TRBV6-5 combines with J gene TRBJ2-2, with D possibly being TRBD2 (5 bases). CDR3 protein: CASPEGDTGELFF. CDR3 coding DNA: TGTGCCAGCCCTGAGGGTGACACCGGGGAGCTGTTTTTT.